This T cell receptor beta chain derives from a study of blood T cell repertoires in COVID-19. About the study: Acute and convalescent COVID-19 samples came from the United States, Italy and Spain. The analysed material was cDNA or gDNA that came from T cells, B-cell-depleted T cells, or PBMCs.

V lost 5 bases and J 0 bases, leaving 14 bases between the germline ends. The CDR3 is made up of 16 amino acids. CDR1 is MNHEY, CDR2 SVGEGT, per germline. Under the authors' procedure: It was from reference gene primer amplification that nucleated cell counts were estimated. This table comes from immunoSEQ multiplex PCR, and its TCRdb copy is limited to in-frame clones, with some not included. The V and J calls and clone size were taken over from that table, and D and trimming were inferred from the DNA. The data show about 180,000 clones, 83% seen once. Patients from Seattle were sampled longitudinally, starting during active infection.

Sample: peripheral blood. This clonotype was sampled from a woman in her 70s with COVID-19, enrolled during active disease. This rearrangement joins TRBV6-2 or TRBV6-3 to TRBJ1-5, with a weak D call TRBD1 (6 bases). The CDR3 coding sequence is TGTGCCAGCAGTCAGATGGACAGACTTAGCAATCAGCCCCAGCATTTT. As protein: CASSQMDRLSNQPQHF.